The clone carrying this T cell receptor (beta chain) has only a few counts. These data originate in a study of graft-versus-host responses after intestinal transplantation. At the level of the study: Isolated intestinal, liver-intestinal, or multivisceral transplants were what recipients had. All of the recipients had induction that used anti-thymocyte globulin, then tacrolimus and steroids for three to four years.

Plated together were around 200,000 CFSE-labeled responder cells and around 200,000 irradiated, violet-dye-labeled stimulator cells. The authors sorted proliferating CFSE-low CD3+CD4+ and CD3+CD8+ responders after the reaction. Sequenced by immunoSEQ multiplex PCR; TCRdb stores in-frame clones only, minus some. Among 6,800 or so clones, 25% to 40% were seen once, and the ten largest hold about 6%. The specimen was alloreactive CD8+ T cells from a mixed lymphocyte reaction culture, collected before transplantation. As to subset: CFSE-low proliferating T cells sorted from approximately 6-day pre-transplant mixed lymphocyte reaction (GvH or HvG direction). The receptor's source is a human patient who was an organ donor for intestinal transplantation.

This chain's CDR3 is CASSQTPFRGRNSPLHF. The CDR3 region has the DNA TGCGCCAGCAGCCAGACACCTTTCAGGGGTCGCAATTCACCCCTCCACTTT. V gene TRBV4-1 combines with J gene TRBJ1-6; D might be TRBD1 (6 bases). Trimming shortened V by 3 bases and J by 7 bases, and 19 bases separated the two germline ends. The length of the CDR3 is 17 residues. The germline V gene encodes CDR1 MGHRA and CDR2 YSYEKL.